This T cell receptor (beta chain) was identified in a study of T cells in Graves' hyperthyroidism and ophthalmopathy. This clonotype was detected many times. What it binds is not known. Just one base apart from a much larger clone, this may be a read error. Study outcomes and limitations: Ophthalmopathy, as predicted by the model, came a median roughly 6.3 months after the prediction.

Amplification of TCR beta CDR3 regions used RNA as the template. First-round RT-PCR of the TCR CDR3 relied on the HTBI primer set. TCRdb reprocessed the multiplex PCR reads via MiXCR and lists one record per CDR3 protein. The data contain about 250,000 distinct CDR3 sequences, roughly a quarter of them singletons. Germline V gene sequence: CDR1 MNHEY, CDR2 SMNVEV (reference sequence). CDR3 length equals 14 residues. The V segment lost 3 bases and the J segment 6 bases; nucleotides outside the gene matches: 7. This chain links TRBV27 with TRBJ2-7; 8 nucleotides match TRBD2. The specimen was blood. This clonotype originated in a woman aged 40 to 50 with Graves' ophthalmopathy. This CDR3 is CASSFSGRVGEQYF. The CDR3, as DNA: TGTGCCAGCAGTTTCAGCGGGAGAGTCGGCGAGCAGTACTTC.